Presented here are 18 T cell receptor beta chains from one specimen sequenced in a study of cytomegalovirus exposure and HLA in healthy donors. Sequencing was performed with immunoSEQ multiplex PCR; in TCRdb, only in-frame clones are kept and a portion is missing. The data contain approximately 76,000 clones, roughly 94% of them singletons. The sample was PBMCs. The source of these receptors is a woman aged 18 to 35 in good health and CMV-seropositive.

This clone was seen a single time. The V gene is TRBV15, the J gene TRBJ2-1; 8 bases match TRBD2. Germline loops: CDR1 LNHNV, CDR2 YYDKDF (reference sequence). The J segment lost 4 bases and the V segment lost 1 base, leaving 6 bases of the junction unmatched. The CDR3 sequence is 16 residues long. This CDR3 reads CATSRGDSGVYNEQFF. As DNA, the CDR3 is TGTGCCACCAGCAGAGGGGATAGCGGGGTGTACAATGAGCAGTTCTTC.

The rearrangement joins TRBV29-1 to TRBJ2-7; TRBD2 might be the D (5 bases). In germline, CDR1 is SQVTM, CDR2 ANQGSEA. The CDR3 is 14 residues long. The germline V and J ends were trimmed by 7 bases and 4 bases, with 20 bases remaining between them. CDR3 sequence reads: CSASSEYPGYEQYF. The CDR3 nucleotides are TGCAGCGCCTCCTCGGAGTATCCGGGGTACGAGCAGTACTTC.

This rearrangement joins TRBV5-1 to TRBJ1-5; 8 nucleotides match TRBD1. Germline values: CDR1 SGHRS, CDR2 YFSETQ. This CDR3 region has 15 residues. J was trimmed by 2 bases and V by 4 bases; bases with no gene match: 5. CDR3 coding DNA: TGCGCCAGCAGCCCTATGACAGGGGGCAATCAGCCCCAGCATTTT. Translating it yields CASSPMTGGNQPQHF. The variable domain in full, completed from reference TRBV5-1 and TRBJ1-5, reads KAGVTQTPRYLIKTRGQQVTLSCSPISGHRSVSWYQQTPGQGLQFLFEYFSETQRNKGNFPGRFSGRQFSNSRSEMNVSTLELGDSALYLCASSPMTGGNQPQHFGDGTRLSIL.

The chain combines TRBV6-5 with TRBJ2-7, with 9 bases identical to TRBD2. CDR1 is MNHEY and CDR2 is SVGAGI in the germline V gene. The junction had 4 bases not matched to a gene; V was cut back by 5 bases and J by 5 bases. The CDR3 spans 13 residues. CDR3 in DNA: TGTGCCAGCAGTAGGGCGGGGGGGAACGAGCAGTACTTC. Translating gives CASSRAGGNEQYF.

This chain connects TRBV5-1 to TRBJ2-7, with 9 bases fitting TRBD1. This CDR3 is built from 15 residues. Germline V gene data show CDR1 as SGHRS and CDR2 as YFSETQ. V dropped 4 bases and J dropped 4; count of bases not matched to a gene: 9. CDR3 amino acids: CASSPGGTGMYEQYF. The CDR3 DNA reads TGCGCCAGCAGCCCCGGGGGGACAGGGATGTACGAGCAGTACTTC.

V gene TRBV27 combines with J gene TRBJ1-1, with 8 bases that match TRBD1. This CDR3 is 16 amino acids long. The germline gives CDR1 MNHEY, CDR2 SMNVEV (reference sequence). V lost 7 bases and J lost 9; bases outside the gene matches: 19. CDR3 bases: TGTGCCAGCAACCGACGAGGGGACAGGTTTACCTCAAAAGCTTTCTTT. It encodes CASNRRGDRFTSKAFF.

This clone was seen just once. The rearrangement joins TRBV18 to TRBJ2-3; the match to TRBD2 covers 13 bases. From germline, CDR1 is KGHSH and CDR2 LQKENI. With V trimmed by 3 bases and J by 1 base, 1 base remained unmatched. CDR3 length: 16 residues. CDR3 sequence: CASSPGLAGGTDTQYF. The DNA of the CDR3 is TGTGCCAGCTCACCCGGACTAGCGGGGGGCACAGATACGCAGTATTTT.

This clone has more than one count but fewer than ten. In DNA form, the CDR3 reads TGTGCCAGCAGTCCAGGGGACCCGGGTTCACCCCTCCACTTT. Translation: CASSPGDPGSPLHF. The rearrangement links TRBV2 to TRBJ1-6; the D gene is possibly TRBD1 (6 bases). Looked up from germline, CDR1 is SNHLY and CDR2 is FYNNEI. The CDR3 sequence is 14 residues long. V dropped 5 bases and J dropped 9 bases, with 14 bases sitting between them.

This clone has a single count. The CDR3 here is CASRTAGGPAYNEQFF. CDR3 DNA sequence: TGTGCCAGCCGGACGGCGGGAGGGCCAGCCTACAATGAGCAGTTCTTC. The V call is TRBV28, the J call TRBJ2-1; 9 nucleotides agree with TRBD2. V lost 8 bases to trimming and J lost 2 bases; unmatched junction nucleotides: 10. Germline-derived CDR1 and CDR2 are MDHEN and SYDVKM. This CDR3 comprises 16 residues.

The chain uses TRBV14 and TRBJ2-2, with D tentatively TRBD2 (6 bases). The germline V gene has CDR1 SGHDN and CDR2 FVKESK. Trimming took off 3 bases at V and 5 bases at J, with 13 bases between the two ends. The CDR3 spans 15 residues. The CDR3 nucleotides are TGTGCCAGCAGCCAGGCCAGCCGGGAGACCGGGGAGCTGTTTTTT. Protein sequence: CASSQASRETGELFF.

The CDR3 DNA is TGTGCCAGCAGCAAAAGATCAGGGGAGATCTATGGCTACACCTTC. Its translation is CASSKRSGEIYGYTF. The J gene is TRBJ1-2, the V gene TRBV7-2, with TRBD1 as a possible D gene (6 bases). Trimming removed 5 bases at V and 4 bases at J, with 17 bases between. The CDR3 contains 15 residues. CDR1 and CDR2 (germline): SGHTA, FQGNSA.

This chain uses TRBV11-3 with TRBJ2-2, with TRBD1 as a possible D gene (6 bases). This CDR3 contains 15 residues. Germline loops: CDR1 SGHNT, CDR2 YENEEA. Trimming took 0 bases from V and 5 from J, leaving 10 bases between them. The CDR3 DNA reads TGTGCCAGCAGCTTAGAGGGACACTCGACCGGGGAGCTGTTTTTT. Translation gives CASSLEGHSTGELFF.

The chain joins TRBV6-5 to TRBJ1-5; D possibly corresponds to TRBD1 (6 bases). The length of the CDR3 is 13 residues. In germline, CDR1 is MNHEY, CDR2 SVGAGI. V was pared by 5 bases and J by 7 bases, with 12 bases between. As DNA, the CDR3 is TGTGCCAGCAGTCCCCCGAGGGGGCAGCCCCAGCATTTT. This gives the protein CASSPPRGQPQHF.

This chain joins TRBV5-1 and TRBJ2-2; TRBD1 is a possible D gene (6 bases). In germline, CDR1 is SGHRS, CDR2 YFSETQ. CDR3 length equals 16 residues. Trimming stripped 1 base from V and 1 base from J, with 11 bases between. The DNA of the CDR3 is TGCGCCAGCAGCTTGACAGGGCTTCGGAACACCGGGGAGCTGTTTTTT. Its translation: CASSLTGLRNTGELFF.

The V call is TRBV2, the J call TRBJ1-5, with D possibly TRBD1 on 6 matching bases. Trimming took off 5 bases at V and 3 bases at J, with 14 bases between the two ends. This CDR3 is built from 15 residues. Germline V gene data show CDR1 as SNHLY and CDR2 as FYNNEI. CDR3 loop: CASSPGTRVNQPQHF. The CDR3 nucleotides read TGTGCCAGCAGTCCGGGGACAAGGGTCAATCAGCCCCAGCATTTT.

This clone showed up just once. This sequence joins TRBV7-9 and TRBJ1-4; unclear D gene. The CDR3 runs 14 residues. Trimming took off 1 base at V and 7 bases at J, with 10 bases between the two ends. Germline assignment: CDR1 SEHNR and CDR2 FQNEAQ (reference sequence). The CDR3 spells CASSLGVRGEKLFF. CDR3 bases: TGTGCCAGCAGCTTAGGGGTCCGGGGTGAAAAACTGTTTTTT.

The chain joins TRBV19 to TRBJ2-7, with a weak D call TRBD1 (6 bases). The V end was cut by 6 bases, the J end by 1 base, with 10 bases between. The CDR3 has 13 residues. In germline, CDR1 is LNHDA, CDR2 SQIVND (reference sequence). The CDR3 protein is CASRSQGSYEQYF. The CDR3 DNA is TGTGCCAGTAGGTCACAGGGTTCCTACGAGCAGTACTTC.

CDR3 sequence: CASSVAAQSVSNTIYF. Written as DNA, the CDR3 is TGTGCCAGCAGCGTAGCTGCACAGTCAGTGTCTAACACCATATATTTT. This rearrangement joins TRBV9 to TRBJ1-3; no definite D call. Per the germline V gene, CDR1 is SGDLS and CDR2 is YYNGEE. The CDR3 has 16 residues. Trimming cost V 0 bases and J 7 bases, with 17 bases left between them.